Reported below is one T cell receptor beta chain. This entry comes from a study of blood T cell repertoires in COVID-19. As for the study in general: Spain, Italy and the United States supplied samples that represented acute and convalescent COVID-19. From T cells, B-cell-depleted T cells, or PBMCs came the material, which was cDNA or gDNA.

This CDR3 is 15 amino acids long. The V and J ends lost 7 bases and 2 bases respectively, with 16 bases between them. Authors' methods: Reference gene primer amplification in the assay estimated nucleated cell counts. Some clones are missing from TCRdb's copy, which holds only in-frame ones; the method was immunoSEQ multiplex PCR. V and J calls and clone size are those listed in that table; D and trimming were worked out from the DNA. The sample lists 150,000 to 200,000 clones, roughly 85% occurring once. The chain recombines TRBV6-7 with TRBJ2-3; D is possibly TRBD1 (6 bases). TRBV6-7 belongs to the ORF category, with a function that is uncertain. The sample was peripheral blood. This receptor was obtained from a human donor in a cohort sampled during active COVID-19. DNA of the CDR3: TGTGCCAGCACCAGACAGGATCCTCTCACAGATACGCAGTATTTT. This sequence encodes CASTRQDPLTDTQYF.